These 11 T cell receptor beta chains share one sample of origin, sequenced in a study of shared clonotypes between healthy human individuals. The table came from immunoSEQ multiplex PCR; TCRdb's copy has only in-frame clones and leaves some out. The sample holds 2,500,000 or so clones, under 95% seen once. Sequenced: naive CD4+ T cells from PBMCs. Subset meaning: CD45RA+ positively selected. The receptor source for this set is a man younger than 35 in good health. Some clones in this sample may be carry-over from other donors' samples.

This chain joins TRBV18 and TRBJ2-3; 7 nucleotides agree with TRBD1. Germline CDR1 KGHSH, CDR2 LQKENI. This CDR3 comprises 16 residues. V was pared by 1 base and J by 3 bases, with 7 bases of the junction left unmatched. The CDR3 reads CASSPRAGGFTDTQYF. CDR3 DNA: TGTGCCAGCTCACCACGGGCAGGGGGATTTACAGATACGCAGTATTTT.

The count of this clone is one. J is TRBJ1-4 and V is TRBV6-1, with 7 bases identical to TRBD1. The CDR3 length is 14 residues. Germline V lookup: CDR1 MNHNS, CDR2 SASEGT. The V segment lost 6 bases and the J segment 0 bases; nucleotides outside the gene matches: 1. This CDR3 is CASRDRTTNEKLFF. In DNA form, the CDR3 reads TGTGCCAGCAGGGACAGGACAACTAATGAAAAACTGTTTTTT.

In DNA form, the CDR3 reads TGCAGCGCCTCTAGGAGCACCTACAATGAGCAGTTCTTC. Protein sequence: CSASRSTYNEQFF. The chain uses TRBV29-1 and TRBJ2-1; no reliable D call. The V end was cut by 7 bases, the J end by 2 bases, with 12 bases between. The CDR3 covers 13 residues. The V gene's germline CDR1 is SQVTM and CDR2 ANQGSEA.

This rearrangement joins TRBV5-1 to TRBJ1-4, with D perhaps matching TRBD1 (6 bases). The CDR3 is made up of 14 amino acids. V was cut by 4 bases and J by 4 bases, with 11 bases left in between. Germline-derived CDR1 and CDR2 are SGHRS and YFSETQ. The CDR3 DNA reads as TGCGCCAGCAGCAGGAGGGGGGGTAATGAAAAACTGTTTTTT. This codes for CASSRRGGNEKLFF. Full variable domain (rest looked up from reference TRBV5-1 and TRBJ1-4): KAGVTQTPRYLIKTRGQQVTLSCSPISGHRSVSWYQQTPGQGLQFLFEYFSETQRNKGNFPGRFSGRQFSNSRSEMNVSTLELGDSALYLCASSRRGGNEKLFFGSGTQLSVL.

V gene TRBV10-3 combines with J gene TRBJ1-4; perhaps TRBD1 as D (6 bases). CDR3 length: 14 residues. Between the trimmed V and J ends, which lost 10 bases and 0 bases, there was a span of 12 bases. Looked up from germline, CDR1 is ENHRY and CDR2 is SYGVKD. The CDR3 reads CATRTAATNEKLFF. CDR3 coding DNA: TGTGCCACCCGGACAGCCGCAACTAATGAAAAACTGTTTTTT.

The rearrangement uses TRBV28 and TRBJ1-1; D is perhaps TRBD1 (5 bases). V lost 5 bases, J lost 0 bases, and 19 bases lay in between. This CDR3 has 17 residues. Germline CDR1 reads MDHEN; CDR2 reads SYDVKM. CDR3 sequence reads: CASSPGAFGGVNTEAFF. The CDR3 coding sequence is TGTGCCAGCAGTCCCGGGGCATTCGGGGGAGTGAACACTGAAGCTTTCTTT.

Remarks on this clone: Other nucleotide sequences from this sample produce the same CDR3. The chain carries TRBV28 and TRBJ2-7; tentative D call: TRBD1 (5 bases). V was trimmed by 4 bases and J by 1 base, leaving 5 bases between them. Germline lookup yields CDR1 MDHEN and CDR2 SYDVKM. CDR3 length: 12 residues. CDR3 bases: TGTGCCAGCAGTTCAGGGTCCTACGAGCAGTACTTC. The encoded protein is CASSSGSYEQYF.

The chain has TRBV20-1 and TRBJ2-1; D possibly corresponds to TRBD2 (5 bases). Germline V gene sequence: CDR1 DFQATT, CDR2 SNEGSKA (reference sequence). Trimming left V 3 bases short and J 10 bases short, with 10 bases between. This CDR3 contains 11 residues. CDR3 sequence: CSARDFREQFF. CDR3 bases: TGCAGTGCTAGGGACTTTCGGGAGCAGTTCTTC.

The J gene is TRBJ1-5, the V gene TRBV19, with D unclear. Per germline, CDR1 LNHDA and CDR2 SQIVND (reference sequence). Trimming removed 6 bases from V and 0 bases from J, with 15 bases in between. The CDR3 length is 16 residues. CDR3 DNA sequence: TGTGCCAGTAGCCTTACCCCCTTGGCTAGCAATCAGCCCCAGCATTTT. Translated: CASSLTPLASNQPQHF.

This clone was recorded only once. The rearrangement links TRBV4-2 to TRBJ1-5; D remains unclear. Germline V gene sequence: CDR1 LGHNA, CDR2 YNFKEQ. The CDR3 is 17 amino acids. Trimming stripped 0 bases from V and 0 bases from J, with 12 bases between. In nucleotides, the CDR3 is TGTGCCAGCAGCCAAGATCAGTCGAGAAATAGCAATCAGCCCCAGCATTTT. It is translated as CASSQDQSRNSNQPQHF.

The chain couples TRBV4-1 to TRBJ2-6; D remains unclear. Per germline, CDR1 MGHRA and CDR2 YSYEKL. This CDR3 comprises 17 residues. The ends were cut back, 0 bases at V and 4 bases at J, with 13 bases in the middle. CDR3 sequence: CASSQDPRISGANVLTF. The CDR3 DNA reads TGCGCCAGCAGCCAAGATCCCCGTATCTCCGGGGCCAACGTCCTGACTTTC.